This TCR beta chain was recovered during a study of vaccination and CD4 T cells after COVID-19. Study information: The study drew post-COVID samples a median about 95 days after diagnosis (range 35 to 161). Overall study findings and caveats: The median proportion of reactive clones detected only post-vaccination in convalescent patients was approximately 90%.

This clonotype occurred once. The antigen remains undetermined. Described treatment: 10-day PBMC culture with coronavirus spike peptide pools or control peptides (ViraFEST assay). After expanding antigen-specific T cells with peptide pools, ViraFEST sequenced their TCRs. The Oncomine TCR Beta short-read assay sequenced DNA from cultured CD4+ T cells. Investigators isolated genomic DNA from cultured CD4+ T cells. One entry per CDR3 protein results from TCRdb running MiXCR on the PCR reads. The sample lists 15,000 to 20,000 distinct CDR3 sequences, 60% occurring once. Germline trimming cut 4 bases from V and 0 bases from J; bases unmatched to any gene: 5. Per germline, CDR1 DFQATT and CDR2 SNEGSKA (reference sequence). The CDR3 is made up of 14 amino acids.

The sample taken for sequencing was CD4+ T cells from blood, cultured in vitro. This chain joins TRBV20-1 and TRBJ1-1, with 7 bases identical to TRBD1. This receptor was obtained from a human donor who had recovered from COVID-19. DNA for the CDR3: TGCAGTGCTAAGCCGGGACAGTTGAACACTGAAGCTTTCTTT. This codes for CSAKPGQLNTEAFF.